This T cell receptor (beta chain) was sequenced for a study of shared clonotypes between healthy human individuals. CDR3 length: 15 residues. V was trimmed by 2 bases and J by 2 bases, leaving 12 bases between them. Per the germline V gene, CDR1 is SEHNR and CDR2 is FQNEAQ (reference sequence). As for this clone: As yet, its antigen is unknown.

Points from the study as a whole: Since donors were few, the genetic and exposure-history diversity represented was limited. Lower generation probabilities were found for non-shared clonotypes than for those shared by all four donors.

Data came from immunoSEQ multiplex PCR; TCRdb stores just in-frame clones and leaves some out. The table shows millions of clones, with 90% to 95% occurring only once. This rearrangement joins TRBV7-9 to TRBJ2-5, with D maybe TRBD1 (6 bases). This receptor was taken from a man in his late teens or twenties in good health. Sequences were obtained from naive CD4+ T cells sorted from blood. Subset given: CD45RA+ positively selected. Here the CDR3 DNA reads TGTGCCAGCAGCTTAAGGTCAGGGGTACAAGAGACCCAGTACTTC. Translated, it gives CASSLRSGVQETQYF.